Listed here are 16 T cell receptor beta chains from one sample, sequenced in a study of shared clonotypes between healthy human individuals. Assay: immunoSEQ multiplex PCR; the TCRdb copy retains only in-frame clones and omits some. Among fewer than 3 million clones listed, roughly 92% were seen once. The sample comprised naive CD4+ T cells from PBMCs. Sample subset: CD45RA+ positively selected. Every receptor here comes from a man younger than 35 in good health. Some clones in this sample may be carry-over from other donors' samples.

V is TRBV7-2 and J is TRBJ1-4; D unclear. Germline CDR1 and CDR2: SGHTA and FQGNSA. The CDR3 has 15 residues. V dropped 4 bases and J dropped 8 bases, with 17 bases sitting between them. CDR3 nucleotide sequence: TGTGCCAGCAGCTACGCCCCCTCTCCCAGCGAAAAACTGTTTTTT. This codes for CASSYAPSPSEKLFF.

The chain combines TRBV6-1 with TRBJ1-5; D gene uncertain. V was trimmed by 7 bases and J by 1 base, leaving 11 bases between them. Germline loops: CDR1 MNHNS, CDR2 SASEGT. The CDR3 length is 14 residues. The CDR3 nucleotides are TGTGCCAGCACCCTGGCGGGGAGCAATCAGCCCCAGCATTTT. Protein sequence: CASTLAGSNQPQHF.

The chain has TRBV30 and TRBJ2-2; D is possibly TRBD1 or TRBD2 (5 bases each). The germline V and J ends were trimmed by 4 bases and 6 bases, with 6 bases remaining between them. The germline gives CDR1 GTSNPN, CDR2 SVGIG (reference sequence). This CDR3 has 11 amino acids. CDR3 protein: CAWTGPGELFF. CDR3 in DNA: TGTGCCTGGACGGGACCCGGGGAGCTGTTTTTT.

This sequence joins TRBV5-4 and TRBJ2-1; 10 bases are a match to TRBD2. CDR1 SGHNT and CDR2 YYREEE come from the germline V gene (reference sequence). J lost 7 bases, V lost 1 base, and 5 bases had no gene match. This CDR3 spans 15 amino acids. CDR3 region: CASSLYSSGRNEQFF. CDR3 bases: TGTGCCAGCAGCTTGTACTCTAGCGGGAGAAATGAGCAGTTCTTC.

CDR3 sequence: CASLQGSNQPQHF. The DNA for the CDR3 is TGTGCCAGCCTACAGGGTAGCAATCAGCCCCAGCATTTT. The gene calls are TRBV2 and TRBJ1-5; D possibly corresponds to TRBD1 (6 bases). Trimming shortened V by 8 bases and J by 0 bases, and 8 bases separated the two germline ends. The germline V gene has CDR1 SNHLY and CDR2 FYNNEI. This CDR3 comprises 13 residues.

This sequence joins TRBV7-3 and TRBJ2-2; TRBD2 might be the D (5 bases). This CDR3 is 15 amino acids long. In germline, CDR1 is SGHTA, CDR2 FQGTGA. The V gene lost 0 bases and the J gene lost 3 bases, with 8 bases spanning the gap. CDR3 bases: TGTGCCAGCAGCTTAACCGGGGTCGACACCGGGGAGCTGTTTTTT. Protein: CASSLTGVDTGELFF.

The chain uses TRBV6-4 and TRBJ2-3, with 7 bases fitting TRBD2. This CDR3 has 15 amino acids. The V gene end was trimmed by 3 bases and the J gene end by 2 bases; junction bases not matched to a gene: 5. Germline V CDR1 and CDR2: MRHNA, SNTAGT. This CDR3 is CASSDLAADTDTQYF. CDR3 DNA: TGTGCCAGCAGTGATCTAGCGGCGGACACAGATACGCAGTATTTT.

In nucleotides, the CDR3 is TGTGCCAGCTCTCGTCTAGATACGCAGTATTTT. Residues: CASSRLDTQYF. The chain has TRBV5-6 and TRBJ2-3; D not certain. This CDR3 spans 11 amino acids. V gave up 7 bases and J gave up 5 bases, with 8 bases separating them. Germline-derived CDR1 and CDR2 are SGHDT and YYEEEE.

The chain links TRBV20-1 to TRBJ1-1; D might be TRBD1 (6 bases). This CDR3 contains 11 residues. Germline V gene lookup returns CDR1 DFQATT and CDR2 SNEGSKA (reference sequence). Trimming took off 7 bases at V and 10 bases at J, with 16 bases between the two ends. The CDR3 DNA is TGCAGTGTATCACGACAGGTGTCAGCTTTCTTT. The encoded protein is CSVSRQVSAFF.

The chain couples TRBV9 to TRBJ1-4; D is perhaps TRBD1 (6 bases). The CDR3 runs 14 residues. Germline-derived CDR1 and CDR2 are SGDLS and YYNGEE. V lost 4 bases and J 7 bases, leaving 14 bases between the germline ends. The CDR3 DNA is TGTGCCAGCAGCCCTCCAGGGGTGGCTGAAAAACTGTTTTTT. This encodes CASSPPGVAEKLFF.

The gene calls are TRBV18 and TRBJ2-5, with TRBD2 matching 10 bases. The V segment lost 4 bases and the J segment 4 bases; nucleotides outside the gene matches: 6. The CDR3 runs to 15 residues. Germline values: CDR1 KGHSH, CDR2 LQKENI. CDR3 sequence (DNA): TGTGCCAGCTCACTCTCTAGCGGGAGAGGAGAGACCCAGTACTTC. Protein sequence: CASSLSSGRGETQYF.

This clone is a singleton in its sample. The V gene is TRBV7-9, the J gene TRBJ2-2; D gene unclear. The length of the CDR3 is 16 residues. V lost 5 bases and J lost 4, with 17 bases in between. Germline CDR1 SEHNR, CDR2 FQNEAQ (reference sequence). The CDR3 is CASSHRGLSITGELFF. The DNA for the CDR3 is TGTGCCAGCAGCCATCGCGGCCTAAGTATCACCGGGGAGCTGTTTTTT.

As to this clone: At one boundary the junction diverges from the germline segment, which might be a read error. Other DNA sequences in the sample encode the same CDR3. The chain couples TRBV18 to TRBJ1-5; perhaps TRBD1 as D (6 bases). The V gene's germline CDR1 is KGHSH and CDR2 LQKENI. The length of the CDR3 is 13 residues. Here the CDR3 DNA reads TGTGCCAGCTCACAACAGGGCAACCAGCCCCAGCATTTT. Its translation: CASSQQGNQPQHF.

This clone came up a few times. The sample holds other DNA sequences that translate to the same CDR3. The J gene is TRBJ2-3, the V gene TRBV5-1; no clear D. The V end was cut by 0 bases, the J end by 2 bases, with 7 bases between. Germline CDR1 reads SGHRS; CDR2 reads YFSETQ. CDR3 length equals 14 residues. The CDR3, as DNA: TGCGCCAGCAGCTTGGACACTTCCACAGATACGCAGTATTTT. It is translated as CASSLDTSTDTQYF. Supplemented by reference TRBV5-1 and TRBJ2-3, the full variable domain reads KAGVTQTPRYLIKTRGQQVTLSCSPISGHRSVSWYQQTPGQGLQFLFEYFSETQRNKGNFPGRFSGRQFSNSRSEMNVSTLELGDSALYLCASSLDTSTDTQYFGPGTRLTVL.

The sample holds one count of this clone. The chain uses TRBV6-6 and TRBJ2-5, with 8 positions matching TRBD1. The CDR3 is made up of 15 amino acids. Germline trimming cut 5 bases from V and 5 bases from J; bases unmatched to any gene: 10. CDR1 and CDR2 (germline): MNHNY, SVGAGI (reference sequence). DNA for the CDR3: TGTGCCAGCAGTGGAACCAGGGGGCGCGGGGAGACCCAGTACTTC. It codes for CASSGTRGRGETQYF.

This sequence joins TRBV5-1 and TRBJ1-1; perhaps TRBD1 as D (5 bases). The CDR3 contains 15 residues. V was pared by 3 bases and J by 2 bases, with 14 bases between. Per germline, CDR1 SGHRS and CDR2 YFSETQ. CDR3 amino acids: CASSSLGPRNTEAFF. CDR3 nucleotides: TGCGCCAGCAGCTCCTTGGGGCCACGAAACACTGAAGCTTTCTTT.